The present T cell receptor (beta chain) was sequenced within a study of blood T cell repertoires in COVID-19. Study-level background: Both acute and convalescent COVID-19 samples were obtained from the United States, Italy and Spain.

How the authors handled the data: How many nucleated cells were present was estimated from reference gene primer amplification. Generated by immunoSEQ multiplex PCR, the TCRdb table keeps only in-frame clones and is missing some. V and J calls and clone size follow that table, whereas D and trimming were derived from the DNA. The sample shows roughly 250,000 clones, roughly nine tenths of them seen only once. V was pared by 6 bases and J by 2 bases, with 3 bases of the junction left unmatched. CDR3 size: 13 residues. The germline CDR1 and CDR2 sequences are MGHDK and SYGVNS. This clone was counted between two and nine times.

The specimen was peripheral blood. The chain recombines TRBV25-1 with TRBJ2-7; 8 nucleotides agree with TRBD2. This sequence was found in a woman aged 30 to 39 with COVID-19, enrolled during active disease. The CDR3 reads CASRRGATYEQYF. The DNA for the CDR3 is TGTGCCAGCAGGCGGGGGGCGACCTACGAGCAGTACTTC.